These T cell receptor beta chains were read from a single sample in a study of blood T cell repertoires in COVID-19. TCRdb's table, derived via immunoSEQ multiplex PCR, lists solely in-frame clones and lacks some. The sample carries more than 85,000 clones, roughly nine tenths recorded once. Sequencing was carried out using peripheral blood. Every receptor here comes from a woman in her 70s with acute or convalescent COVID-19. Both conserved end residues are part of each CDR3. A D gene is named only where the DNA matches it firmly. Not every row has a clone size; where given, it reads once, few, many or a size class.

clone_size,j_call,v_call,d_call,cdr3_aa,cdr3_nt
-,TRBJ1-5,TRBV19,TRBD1,CASSPDRGYGNQPQHF,TGTGCCAGTAGCCCCGACAGGGGATACGGCAATCAGCCCCAGCATTTT
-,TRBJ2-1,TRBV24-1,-,CATSDNSPDRPGSYNEQFF,TGTGCCACCAGTGATAATTCCCCAGACAGGCCGGGCTCCTACAATGAGCAGTTCTTC
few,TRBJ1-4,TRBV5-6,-,CASSRDNLNEKLFF,TGTGCCAGCAGCCGGGACAACCTCAATGAAAAACTGTTTTTT
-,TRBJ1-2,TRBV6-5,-,CASSYSVRENYGYTF,TGTGCCAGCAGTTACTCCGTCAGGGAAAACTATGGCTACACCTTC
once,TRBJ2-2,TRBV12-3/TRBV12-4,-,CASRLANTGELFF,TGTGCCAGCAGACTCGCGAACACCGGGGAGCTGTTTTTT
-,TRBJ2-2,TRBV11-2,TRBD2,CASSLEPGGYVGELFF,TGTGCCAGCAGCTTAGAACCGGGAGGGTATGTCGGGGAGCTGTTTTTT
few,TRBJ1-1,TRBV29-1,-,CSVLGSFEAFF,TGCAGCGTGCTGGGCAGCTTTGAAGCTTTCTTT
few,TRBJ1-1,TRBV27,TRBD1,CASSARQGMNTEAFF,TGTGCCAGCAGTGCCAGACAGGGAATGAACACTGAAGCTTTCTTT
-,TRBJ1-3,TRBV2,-,CASRGQPVGNTIYF,TGTGCCAGCAGAGGACAACCAGTCGGAAACACCATATATTTT
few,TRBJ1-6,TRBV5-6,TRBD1,CASSRTYRGYSPLHF,TGTGCCAGCAGCCGCACGTACAGGGGTTATTCACCCCTCCACTTT
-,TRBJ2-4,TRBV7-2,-,CASSSRPSTSPLAKNIQYF,TGTGCCAGCAGCTCGCGCCCTTCGACTAGTCCCCTGGCCAAAAACATTCAGTACTTC
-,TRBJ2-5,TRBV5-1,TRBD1,CASSTWTGMGETQYF,TGCGCCAGCAGCACCTGGACAGGGATGGGGGAGACCCAGTACTTC
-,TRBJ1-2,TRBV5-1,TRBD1,CASSNGQGAIGYTF,TGCGCCAGCAGCAACGGGCAGGGGGCTATAGGCTACACCTTC
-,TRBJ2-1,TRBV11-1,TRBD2,CASSPLRGGRNEQFF,TGTGCCAGCAGCCCTCTCCGGGGGGGCCGTAATGAGCAGTTCTTC
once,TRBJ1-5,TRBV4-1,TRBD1,CASSQWGQGDQPQHF,TGCGCCAGCAGCCAATGGGGACAGGGGGATCAGCCCCAGCATTTT
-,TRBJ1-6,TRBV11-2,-,CASSAQVSGSPLHF,TGTGCCAGCAGCGCACAGGTCAGTGGTTCACCCCTCCACTTT
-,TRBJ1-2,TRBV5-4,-,CASSLSDTNYGYTF,TGTGCCAGCAGCTTGTCTGACACAAACTATGGCTACACCTTC
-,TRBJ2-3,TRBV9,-,CASSVFAEGTDTQYF,TGTGCCAGCAGCGTCTTTGCGGAAGGCACAGATACGCAGTATTTT
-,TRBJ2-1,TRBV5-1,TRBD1,CASSLAQGASYNEQFF,TGCGCCAGCAGCTTGGCGCAGGGGGCTTCCTACAATGAGCAGTTCTTC
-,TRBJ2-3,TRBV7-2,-,CASSFSSGGRTDTQYF,TGTGCCAGCAGCTTCTCGTCGGGGGGCCGTACAGATACGCAGTATTTT
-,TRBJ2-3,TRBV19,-,CASSIVTGASTDTQYF,TGTGCCAGTAGTATTGTGACAGGTGCTAGCACAGATACGCAGTATTTT
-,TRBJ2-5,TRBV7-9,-,CASSLASGGRNVYETQYF,TGTGCCAGCAGCTTAGCGTCGGGGGGCCGCAACGTTTACGAGACCCAGTACTTC
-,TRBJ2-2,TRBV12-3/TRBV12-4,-,CASSLWGAGELFF,TGTGCCAGCAGTTTGTGGGGCGCCGGGGAGCTGTTTTTT
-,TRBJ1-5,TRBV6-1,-,CASSEAVLSRGNQPQHF,TGTGCCAGCAGTGAAGCGGTGTTAAGCAGGGGCAATCAGCCCCAGCATTTT